This entry features one TCR beta chain sequence. Clones were read by immunoSEQ multiplex PCR, and TCRdb kept only the in-frame ones, dropping some. The table shows under 120,000 clones, with 90% to 95% occurring only once. The length of the CDR3 is 16 residues. J gave up 7 bases and V 4 bases, and 9 bases lay outside the gene matches. Per the germline V gene, CDR1 is SGHNT and CDR2 is YYREEE (reference sequence). The sample is drawn from a study of T cell changes during pregnancy in multiple sclerosis. J is TRBJ2-1 and V is TRBV5-4, with 12 bases fitting TRBD2. The sample consisted of peripheral blood, taken after pregnancy. This TCR was sampled from a female donor with multiple sclerosis, enrolled in a pregnancy study. CDR3 sequence: CASSGFLAGGPNEQFF. The CDR3 DNA reads as TGTGCCAGCAGCGGGTTTCTAGCGGGGGGGCCAAATGAGCAGTTCTTC.